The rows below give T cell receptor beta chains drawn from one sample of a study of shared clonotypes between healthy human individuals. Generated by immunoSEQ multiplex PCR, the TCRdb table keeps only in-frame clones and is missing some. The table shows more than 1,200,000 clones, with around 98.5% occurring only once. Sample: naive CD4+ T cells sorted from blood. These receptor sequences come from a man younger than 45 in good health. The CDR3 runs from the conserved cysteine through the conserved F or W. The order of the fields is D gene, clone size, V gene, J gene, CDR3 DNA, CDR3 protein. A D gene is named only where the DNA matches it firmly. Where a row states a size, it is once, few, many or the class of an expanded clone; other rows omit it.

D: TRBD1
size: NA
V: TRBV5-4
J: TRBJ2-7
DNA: TGTGCCAGCAGCTGGGGGAGGACAGGGCCCTACGAGCAGTACTTC
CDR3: CASSWGRTGPYEQYF

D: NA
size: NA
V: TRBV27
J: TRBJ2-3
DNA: TGTGCCAGCAGTACCCGGGCCTACACAGATACGCAGTATTTT
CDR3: CASSTRAYTDTQYF

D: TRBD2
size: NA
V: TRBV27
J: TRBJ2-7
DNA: TGTGCCAGCAGTTTCCGCCCTAGCGGGTCTACCTACGAGCAGTACTTC
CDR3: CASSFRPSGSTYEQYF

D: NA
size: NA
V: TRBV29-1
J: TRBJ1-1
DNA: TGCAGCGTTGGCGTGGACGCGAACACTGAAGCTTTCTTT
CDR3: CSVGVDANTEAFF

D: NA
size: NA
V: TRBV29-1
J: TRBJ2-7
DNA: TGCAGCGTTGGGGGAGGGAGGGGGACATACGAGCAGTACTTC
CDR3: CSVGGGRGTYEQYF

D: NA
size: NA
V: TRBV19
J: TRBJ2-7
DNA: TGTGCCAGTCGGGACTCCTTCTACGAGCAGTACTTC
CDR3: CASRDSFYEQYF

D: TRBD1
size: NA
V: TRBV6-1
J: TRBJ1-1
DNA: TGTGCCAGCAGTGATGGGGGACAGGGGGCGCCTGAAGCTTTCTTT
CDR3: CASSDGGQGAPEAFF

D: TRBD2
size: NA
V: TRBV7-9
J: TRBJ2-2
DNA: TGTGCCAGCAGCTCGGGGGGGAACACCGGGGAGCTGTTTTTT
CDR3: CASSSGGNTGELFF

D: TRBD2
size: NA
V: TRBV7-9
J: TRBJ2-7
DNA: TGTGCCAGCAGCTTGGGAGCGGGAGGGCATTCCTACGAGCAGTACTTC
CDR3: CASSLGAGGHSYEQYF

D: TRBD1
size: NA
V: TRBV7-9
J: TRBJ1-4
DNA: TGTGCCAGCAGCCCGACAGGGTATGTTGAAAAACTGTTTTTT
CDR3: CASSPTGYVEKLFF

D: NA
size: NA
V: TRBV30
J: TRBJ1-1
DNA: TGTGCCTGGAGTGTACTAGGCAGCGAAGCTTTCTTT
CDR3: CAWSVLGSEAFF

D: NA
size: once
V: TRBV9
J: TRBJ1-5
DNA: TGTGCCAGCAGCCCCCGGGCGGGTCCTCAGCCCCAGCATTTT
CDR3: CASSPRAGPQPQHF

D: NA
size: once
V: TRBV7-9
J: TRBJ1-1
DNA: TGTGCCAGCAGCTCTGAAGCTTTCTTT
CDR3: CASSSEAFF

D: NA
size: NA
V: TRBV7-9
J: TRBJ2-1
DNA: TGTGCCAGCAGCTCCGAGCAGTTCTTC
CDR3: CASSSEQFF

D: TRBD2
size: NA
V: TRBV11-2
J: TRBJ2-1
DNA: TGTGCCAGCATCAACCTAGCGGGAGGGCTTGGTGAGCAGTTCTTC
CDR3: CASINLAGGLGEQFF

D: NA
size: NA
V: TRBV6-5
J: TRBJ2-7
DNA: TGTGCCAGCAGTCTTAGGGGGGGCGTTGAGCAGTACTTC
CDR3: CASSLRGGVEQYF

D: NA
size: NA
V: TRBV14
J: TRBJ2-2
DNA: TGTGCCAGCAGCCAATCGAGGACCGGGGAGCTGTTTTTT
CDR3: CASSQSRTGELFF

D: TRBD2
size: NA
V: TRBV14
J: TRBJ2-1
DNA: TGTGCCAGCACCGACTTGGAGACTAGCGGAAACAATGAGCAGTTCTTC
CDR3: CASTDLETSGNNEQFF

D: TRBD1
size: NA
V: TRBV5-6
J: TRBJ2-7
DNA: TGTGCCAGCAGCAGGTCGGACAGGGGAGGGGGCGAGCAGTACTTC
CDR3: CASSRSDRGGGEQYF

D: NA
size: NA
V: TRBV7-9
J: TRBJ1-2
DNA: TGTGCCAGCAGCTTAAGGGCAGCTCCCTCTGGCTACACCTTC
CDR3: CASSLRAAPSGYTF

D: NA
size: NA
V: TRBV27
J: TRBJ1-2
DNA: TGTGCCAGCAGTTTATCTGACAGACACTATGGCTACACCTTC
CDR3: CASSLSDRHYGYTF

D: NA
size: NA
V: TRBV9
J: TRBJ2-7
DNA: TGTGCCAGCAGCGTAGACGGCCGATCTACAGGGATCGGTTACGAGCAGTACTTC
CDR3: CASSVDGRSTGIGYEQYF

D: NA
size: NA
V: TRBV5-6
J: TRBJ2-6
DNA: TGTGCCAGCAGCTTGGACGGGGTCGCGGCCTCTGGGGCCAACGTCCTGACTTTC
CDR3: CASSLDGVAASGANVLTF

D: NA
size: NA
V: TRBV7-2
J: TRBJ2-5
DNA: TGTGCCAGCAGCTTAGACAGTTACCAAGAGACCCAGTACTTC
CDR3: CASSLDSYQETQYF

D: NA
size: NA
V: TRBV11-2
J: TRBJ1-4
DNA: TGTGCCAGCAGCCCTACCGGGGAGGAAAAACTGTTTTTT
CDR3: CASSPTGEEKLFF

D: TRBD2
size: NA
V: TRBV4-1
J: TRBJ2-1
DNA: TGCGCCAGCAGCCAATCAATAGCGGGAGGTTCCTACAATGAGCAGTTCTTC
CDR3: CASSQSIAGGSYNEQFF

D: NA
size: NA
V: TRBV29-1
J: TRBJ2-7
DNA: TGCAGCGCCGCCGACAATACCTACGAGCAGTACTTC
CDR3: CSAADNTYEQYF

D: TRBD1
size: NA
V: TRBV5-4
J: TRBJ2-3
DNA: TGTGCCAGCAGCTCTCCGAAGACAGGGGGCCCCGCAGATACGCAGTATTTT
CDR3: CASSSPKTGGPADTQYF

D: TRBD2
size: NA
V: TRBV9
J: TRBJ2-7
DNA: TGTGCCAGCAGCCCTGGACTAGCGGGAGCCAACGAGCAGTACTTC
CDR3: CASSPGLAGANEQYF

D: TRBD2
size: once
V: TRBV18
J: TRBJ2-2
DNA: TGTGCCAGCTCACCTCTAGCGGTCGGGGAGCTGTTTTTT
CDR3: CASSPLAVGELFF

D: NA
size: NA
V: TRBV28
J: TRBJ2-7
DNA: TGTGCCAGCATTTCAACAGCCTACGAGCAGTACTTC
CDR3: CASISTAYEQYF

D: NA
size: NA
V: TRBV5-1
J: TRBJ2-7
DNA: TGCGCCAGCAGCATAGCAATTGAGGGCTTAGGATACGAGCAGTACTTC
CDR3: CASSIAIEGLGYEQYF

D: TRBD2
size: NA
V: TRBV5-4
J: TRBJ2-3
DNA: TGTGCCAGCAGCTCCGCGACTAGCGGGAGCACAGATACGCAGTATTTT
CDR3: CASSSATSGSTDTQYF

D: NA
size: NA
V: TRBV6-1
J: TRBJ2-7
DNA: TGTGCCAGCAGTGAGTCGGGACGGACCTACGAGCAGTACTTC
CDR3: CASSESGRTYEQYF

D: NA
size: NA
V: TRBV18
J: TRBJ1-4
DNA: TGTGCCAGCTCACCGATGCAACAGAAGAATGAAAAACTGTTTTTT
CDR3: CASSPMQQKNEKLFF

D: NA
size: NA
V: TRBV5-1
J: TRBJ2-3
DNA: TGCGCCAGCAGCTTGGATATCGATACGCAGTATTTT
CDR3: CASSLDIDTQYF

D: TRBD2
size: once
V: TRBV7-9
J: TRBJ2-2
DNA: TGTGCCAGCAGGCCTAAGAGGACTAGCGGGACCGTGGGCGGGGAGCTGTTTTTT
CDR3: CASRPKRTSGTVGGELFF

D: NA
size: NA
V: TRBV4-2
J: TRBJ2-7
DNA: TGTGCCAGCAGCCCCACGACGGATACCTACGAGCAGTACTTC
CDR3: CASSPTTDTYEQYF

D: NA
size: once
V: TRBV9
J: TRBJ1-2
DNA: TGTGCCAGCAGCGTAGCTTCGAGAGGGCTAGACTATGGCTACACCTTC
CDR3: CASSVASRGLDYGYTF

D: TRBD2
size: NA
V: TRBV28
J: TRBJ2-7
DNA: TGTGCCAGCAGGAATACTGGACTAGTAGGGTGGAACGAGCAGTACTTC
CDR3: CASRNTGLVGWNEQYF

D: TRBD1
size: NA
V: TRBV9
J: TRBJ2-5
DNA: TGTGCCAGCAGCCCCGCTGGGACAGGGGAAGAGACCCAGTACTTC
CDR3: CASSPAGTGEETQYF

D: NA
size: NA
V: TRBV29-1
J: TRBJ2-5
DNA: TGCAGCACAAAGGGGGAGACCCAGTACTTC
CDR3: CSTKGETQYF

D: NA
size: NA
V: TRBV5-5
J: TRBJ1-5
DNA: TGTGCCAGCAGCTTGAACGGTCGGCAGCCCCAGCATTTT
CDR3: CASSLNGRQPQHF

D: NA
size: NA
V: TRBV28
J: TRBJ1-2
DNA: TGTGCCAGCAGACCAACCAGGGTACGATACTATGGCTACACCTTC
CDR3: CASRPTRVRYYGYTF

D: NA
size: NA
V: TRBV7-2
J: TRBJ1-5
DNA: TGTGCCAGCAGCTTAGAGGGGGGGCCCAATCAGCCCCAGCATTTT
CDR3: CASSLEGGPNQPQHF

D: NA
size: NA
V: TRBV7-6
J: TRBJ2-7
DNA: TGTGCCAGCAGCTTAATCGCTGTTGGGGGTGGACGCGAGCAGTACTTC
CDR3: CASSLIAVGGGREQYF

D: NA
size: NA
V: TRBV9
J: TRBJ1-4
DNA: TGTGCCAGCAGCGTAGACCTTAATGAAAAACTGTTTTTT
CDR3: CASSVDLNEKLFF

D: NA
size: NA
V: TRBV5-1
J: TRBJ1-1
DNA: TGCGCCAGCAGCTTGGACAGGGTTTCTGGCACTGAAGCTTTCTTT
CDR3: CASSLDRVSGTEAFF

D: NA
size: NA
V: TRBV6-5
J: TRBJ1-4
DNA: TGTGCCAGCAGCCCCGGTGCAACTAATGAAAAACTGTTTTTT
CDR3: CASSPGATNEKLFF